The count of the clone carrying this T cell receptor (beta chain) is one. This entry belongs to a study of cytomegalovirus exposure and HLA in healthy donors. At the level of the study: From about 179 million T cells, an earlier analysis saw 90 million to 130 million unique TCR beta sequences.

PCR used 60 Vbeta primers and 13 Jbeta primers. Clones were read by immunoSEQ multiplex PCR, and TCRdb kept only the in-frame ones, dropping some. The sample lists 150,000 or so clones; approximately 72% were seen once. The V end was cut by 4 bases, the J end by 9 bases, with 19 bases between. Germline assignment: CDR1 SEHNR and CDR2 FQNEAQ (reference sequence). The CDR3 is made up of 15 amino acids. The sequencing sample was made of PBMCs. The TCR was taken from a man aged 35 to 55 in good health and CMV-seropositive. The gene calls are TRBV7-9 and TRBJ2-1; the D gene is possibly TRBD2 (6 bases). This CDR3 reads CASSSGTLAIGEQFF. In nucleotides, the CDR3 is TGTGCCAGCAGCTCCGGGACTTTAGCGATCGGTGAGCAGTTCTTC.